One and the same sample provided the 26 T cell receptor beta chains below, sequenced in a study of Ad26.COV2.S vaccination and SARS-CoV-2 variants. The protocol was immunoSEQ multiplex PCR, while the TCRdb copy is restricted to in-frame clones and leaves out a portion. The sample includes around 370,000 clones, roughly 84% of them seen just once. The sample's treatment: over 15 received Ad26.COV2.S at low or high dose, single or two shots; about 5 received placebo; per-sample allocation not given. At day 63 after the first vaccine or placebo injection, samples were drawn. The specimen comprised peripheral blood, sampled in a trial of Ad26.COV2.S vaccine versus placebo. The receptors were gathered from a person aged 18-60 years who received the Ad26.COV2.S COVID-19 vaccine or a placebo.

This clone was seen once. This rearrangement joins TRBV10-3 to TRBJ2-3, with 8 bases lining up with TRBD1. The germline CDR1 and CDR2 sequences are ENHRY and SYGVKD. The CDR3 extends over 15 amino acids. The V gene end was trimmed by 4 bases and the J gene end by 3 bases; junction bases not matched to a gene: 6. The CDR3 coding sequence is TGTGCCATCAGTGGACGACAGGGGTTAACAGATACGCAGTATTTT. This translates into CAISGRQGLTDTQYF.

The chain recombines TRBV6-2 or TRBV6-3 with TRBJ2-7; D is uncertain. The CDR3 contains 14 residues. Germline CDR1 and CDR2: MNHEY and SVGEGT. Trimming pared 2 bases from V and 5 bases from J, leaving 13 bases between. The CDR3 sequence: CASSYGFQPNEQYF. CDR3 nucleotides: TGTGCCAGCAGTTACGGGTTCCAACCCAACGAGCAGTACTTC.

The V call is TRBV29-1, the J call TRBJ1-1, with a weak D call TRBD1 (6 bases). The V gene lost 4 bases and the J gene lost 0 bases, with 15 bases spanning the gap. The germline CDR1 and CDR2 sequences are SQVTM and ANQGSEA. CDR3 length: 15 amino acids. CDR3 coding DNA: TGCAGCGTTGTCAGGGGATCGACGATGAACACTGAAGCTTTCTTT. It is translated as CSVVRGSTMNTEAFF.

The chain is built from TRBV6-5 and TRBJ2-2; 9 positions match TRBD2. Germline CDR1 is MNHEY and CDR2 is SVGAGI. V was clipped by 6 bases and J by 2 bases; unmatched bases: 4. This CDR3 contains 15 residues. The CDR3 sequence: CASRSGTSNTGELFF. CDR3 nucleotides: TGTGCCAGCAGGTCCGGGACTAGCAACACCGGGGAGCTGTTTTTT.

The chain combines TRBV6-5 with TRBJ2-7; TRBD2 matches at 8 bases. The germline V gene has CDR1 MNHEY and CDR2 SVGAGI. CDR3 length: 14 amino acids. Trimming cost V 6 bases and J 2 bases; bases outside gene matches: 6. Here the CDR3 DNA reads TGTGCCAGCAGCCGGACTAGCTCGGCCTACGAGCAGTACTTC. This codes for CASSRTSSAYEQYF.

The V gene is TRBV28, the J gene TRBJ1-4; 8 nucleotides agree with TRBD1. CDR1 is MDHEN and CDR2 is SYDVKM in the germline V gene. The CDR3 contains 14 residues. J lost 8 bases, V lost 3 bases, and 5 bases had no gene match. The CDR3 sequence: CASSFGQGPEKLFF. In DNA form, the CDR3 reads TGTGCCAGCAGTTTTGGACAGGGCCCCGAAAAACTGTTTTTT.

This chain uses TRBV5-1 with TRBJ2-3, with D perhaps matching TRBD2 (6 bases). Trimming shortened V by 8 bases and J by 2 bases, and 12 bases separated the two germline ends. CDR3 length equals 13 residues. CDR1 and CDR2 from the germline V gene are SGHRS and YFSETQ. The CDR3 here is CASGGAVTDTQYF. The CDR3 coding sequence is TGCGCCAGTGGAGGGGCAGTCACAGATACGCAGTATTTT.

The rearrangement links TRBV5-8 to TRBJ1-2, with no clear D. The CDR3 is 13 residues long. Trimming shortened V by 1 base and J by 6 bases, and 10 bases separated the two germline ends. In germline, CDR1 is SGHTS, CDR2 YDEGEE. The CDR3 coding sequence is TGTGCCAGCAGCTTGCGCGCAAGTCATGGCTACACCTTC. This gives the protein CASSLRASHGYTF.

The chain joins TRBV7-9 to TRBJ1-2; the D gene is possibly TRBD1 (6 bases). The germline gives CDR1 SEHNR, CDR2 FQNEAQ (reference sequence). V shed 4 bases and J shed 7 bases, with 19 bases lying between them. The CDR3 extends over 15 amino acids. The CDR3 loop reads CASSSLDSPVGGYTF. CDR3 sequence (DNA): TGTGCCAGCAGCTCCCTGGACAGCCCGGTTGGTGGCTACACCTTC. Supplemented by reference TRBV7-9 and TRBJ1-2, the full variable domain reads DTGVSQNPRHKITKRGQNVTFRCDPISEHNRLYWYRQTLGQGPEFLTYFQNEAQLEKSRLLSDRFSAERPKGSFSTLEIQRTEQGDSAMYLCASSSLDSPVGGYTFGSGTRLTVV.

V gene TRBV13 combines with J gene TRBJ1-6, with 9 bases that match TRBD1. The junction had 17 bases not matched to a gene; V was cut back by 5 bases and J by 9 bases. The CDR3 has 18 amino acids. Germline CDR1 is PRHDT and CDR2 is FYEKMQ (reference sequence). The CDR3: CASSPPPGTGMGISPLHF. The CDR3 DNA follows: TGTGCCAGCAGCCCGCCCCCCGGGACAGGGATGGGGATTTCACCCCTCCACTTT. Combining the CDR3 with reference TRBV13 and TRBJ1-6 gives the whole variable domain AAGVIQSPRHLIKEKRETATLKCYPIPRHDTVYWYQQGPGQDPQFLISFYEKMQSDKGSIPDRFSAQQFSDYHSELNMSSLELGDSALYFCASSPPPGTGMGISPLHFGNGTRLTVT.

The CDR3 loop is CASSLRSSGPLDTQYF. In DNA form, the CDR3 reads TGTGCCAGCAGCTTAAGGTCTAGCGGCCCTCTGGATACGCAGTATTTT. The chain recombines TRBV11-3 with TRBJ2-3; 7 positions agree with TRBD2. Looked up from germline, CDR1 is SGHNT and CDR2 is YENEEA. V lost 2 bases and J lost 6; bases outside the gene matches: 11. The CDR3 extends over 16 amino acids.

The chain uses TRBV7-8 and TRBJ1-4; D remains ambiguous. Trimming removed 5 bases from V and 6 bases from J, with 22 bases in between. Germline-derived CDR1 and CDR2 are SGHVS and FQNEAQ. The CDR3 has 17 amino acids. CDR3 DNA: TGTGCCAGCAGCCCCCCTCGACGTACTCGGTCTGATGAAAAACTGTTTTTT. Protein sequence: CASSPPRRTRSDEKLFF.

This rearrangement joins TRBV15 to TRBJ1-1; D remains unclear. Germline lookup yields CDR1 LNHNV and CDR2 YYDKDF (reference sequence). V lost 0 bases and J lost 8, with 10 bases in between. The CDR3 consists of 13 residues. The CDR3 nucleotides read TGTGCCACCAGCAGAGACCGATTATTGGAAGCTTTCTTT. Translated, it gives CATSRDRLLEAFF.

Only a few counts were recorded for this clone. J is TRBJ2-7 and V is TRBV16, with D perhaps matching TRBD2 (6 bases). The V gene lost 8 bases and the J gene lost 5 bases, with 16 bases spanning the gap. Germline CDR1 and CDR2: KGHSY and FQNENV. The length of the CDR3 is 13 residues. This chain's CDR3 is CASRPGGKDEQYF. CDR3 coding DNA: TGTGCCAGCCGCCCGGGCGGGAAGGACGAGCAGTACTTC.

CDR3 sequence reads: CASSFTVGGATGELFF. In DNA, the CDR3 is TGTGCCAGCAGTTTTACGGTCGGAGGGGCCACCGGGGAGCTGTTTTTT. The V and J genes are TRBV6-5 and TRBJ2-2; perhaps TRBD2 as D (6 bases). This CDR3 is built from 16 residues. Germline assignment: CDR1 MNHEY and CDR2 SVGAGI. V was trimmed by 4 bases and J by 4 bases, leaving 16 bases between them.

V gene TRBV19 combines with J gene TRBJ2-2; TRBD1 might be the D (6 bases). Germline V lookup: CDR1 LNHDA, CDR2 SQIVND (reference sequence). V lost 10 bases and J 0 bases, leaving 12 bases between the germline ends. This CDR3 is built from 14 residues. The CDR3 region is CATFDRTNTGELFF. CDR3 nucleotide sequence: TGTGCCACCTTCGACAGGACGAACACCGGGGAGCTGTTTTTT. The entire variable domain, with the rest obtained from reference TRBV19 and TRBJ2-2, is as follows: DGGITQSPKYLFRKEGQNVTLSCEQNLNHDAMYWYRQDPGQGLRLIYYSQIVNDFQKGDIAEGYSVSREKKESFPLTVTSAQKNPTAFYLCATFDRTNTGELFFGEGSRLTVL.

The DNA for the CDR3 is TGTGCCAGCAGCCCACGGACCTCCTACAATGAGCAGTTCTTC. This gives the protein CASSPRTSYNEQFF. The V call is TRBV7-8, the J call TRBJ2-1; D is ambiguous. This CDR3 region has 14 residues. CDR1 SGHVS and CDR2 FQNEAQ come from the germline V gene. Deletions cut 5 bases from V and 0 bases from J, with 8 bases between.

The V call is TRBV5-7, the J call TRBJ2-7, with a possible D match to TRBD2 (6 bases). TRBV5-7 is classed as an ORF, of uncertain function. CDR3 size: 15 residues. V was cut by 3 bases and J by 6 bases, with 19 bases left in between. The CDR3 loop reads CASSSSGDGLFEQYF. CDR3 DNA: TGTGCCAGCAGCTCCTCGGGAGATGGACTTTTCGAGCAGTACTTC.

The DNA of the CDR3 is TGTGCCAGCAGCGTACAGCTAGTCCCAGATACGCAGTATTTT. It translates to CASSVQLVPDTQYF. The J gene is TRBJ2-3, the V gene TRBV9; D call uncertain. V was clipped by 1 base and J by 4 bases, with 10 bases between them. Germline V CDR1 and CDR2: SGDLS, YYNGEE. This CDR3 is 14 amino acids long. Combining the CDR3 with reference TRBV9 and TRBJ2-3 gives the whole variable domain DSGVTQTPKHLITATGQRVTLRCSPRSGDLSVYWYQQSLDQGLQFLIQYYNGEERAKGNILERFSAQQFPDLHSELNLSSLELGDSALYFCASSVQLVPDTQYFGPGTRLTVL.

The rearrangement joins TRBV5-1 to TRBJ2-1; TRBD2 matches at 10 bases. Germline V CDR1 and CDR2: SGHRS, YFSETQ. Trimming took 1 base from V and 0 from J; bases not matched to a gene: 4. The CDR3 extends over 17 amino acids. The CDR3 region has the DNA TGCGCCAGCAGCTTGTTTTCTAGCGGGAGCTCCTACAATGAGCAGTTCTTC. Protein sequence: CASSLFSSGSSYNEQFF.

This clone showed up just once. This sequence joins TRBV19 and TRBJ2-3; TRBD1 is a possible D gene (6 bases). CDR1 and CDR2 from the germline V gene are LNHDA and SQIVND (reference sequence). The V end was cut by 4 bases, the J end by 0 bases, with 20 bases between. The CDR3 length is 18 residues. DNA for the CDR3: TGTGCCAGTAGTAACCGAGTAACAGGGACCTTTAGCACAGATACGCAGTATTTT. The encoded protein is CASSNRVTGTFSTDTQYF.

The gene calls are TRBV7-9 and TRBJ1-1, with a possible D match to TRBD1 (6 bases). The germline V gene encodes CDR1 SEHNR and CDR2 FQNEAQ (reference sequence). The length of the CDR3 is 13 residues. V lost 4 bases, J lost 2 bases, and 8 bases lay in between. CDR3 nucleotide sequence: TGTGCCAGCAGCTCGGACAGCAACACTGAAGCTTTCTTT. It translates to CASSSDSNTEAFF.

The chain recombines TRBV10-3 with TRBJ2-7; TRBD2 aligns across 11 bases. The CDR3 sequence is 15 residues long. The junction had 11 bases not matched to a gene; V was cut back by 10 bases and J by 3 bases. Germline-derived CDR1 and CDR2 are ENHRY and SYGVKD. CDR3 in DNA: TGTGCCACCGTACCGGGACTAGCGGTGGGCTACGAGCAGTACTTC. This codes for CATVPGLAVGYEQYF.

This clone was seen just once. The CDR3 spells CASSLPGTNEKLFF. The CDR3 DNA reads as TGTGCCAGCAGCTTACCGGGAACTAATGAAAAACTGTTTTTT. The V gene is TRBV7-9, the J gene TRBJ1-4; D unclear. Germline loops: CDR1 SEHNR, CDR2 FQNEAQ (reference sequence). This CDR3 spans 14 amino acids. Trimming took off 2 bases at V and 1 base at J, with 5 bases between the two ends.

This chain links TRBV5-4 with TRBJ2-3; perhaps TRBD1 as D (6 bases). V was trimmed by 0 bases and J by 0 bases, leaving 11 bases between them. The CDR3 is 16 amino acids. Germline-derived CDR1 and CDR2 are SGHNT and YYREEE (reference sequence). The CDR3, as DNA: TGTGCCAGCAGCTTGGACAACAGGGCTAGCACAGATACGCAGTATTTT. This translates into CASSLDNRASTDTQYF. The whole variable domain, remainder taken from reference TRBV5-4 and TRBJ2-3, is ETGVTQSPTHLIKTRGQQVTLRCSSQSGHNTVSWYQQALGQGPQFIFQYYREEENGRGNFPPRFSGLQFPNYSSELNVNALELDDSALYLCASSLDNRASTDTQYFGPGTRLTVL.

The genes are TRBV19 and TRBJ1-2; maybe TRBD1 (5 bases). CDR1 and CDR2 (germline): LNHDA, SQIVND (reference sequence). There are 12 residues in the CDR3. V was trimmed by 1 base and J by 5 bases, leaving 5 bases between them. The CDR3 loop is CASSIGQYGYTF. The CDR3 coding sequence is TGTGCCAGTAGTATAGGACAGTATGGCTACACCTTC. The full variable domain, its missing parts supplied by reference TRBV19 and TRBJ1-2, is DGGITQSPKYLFRKEGQNVTLSCEQNLNHDAMYWYRQDPGQGLRLIYYSQIVNDFQKGDIAEGYSVSREKKESFPLTVTSAQKNPTAFYLCASSIGQYGYTFGSGTRLTVV.